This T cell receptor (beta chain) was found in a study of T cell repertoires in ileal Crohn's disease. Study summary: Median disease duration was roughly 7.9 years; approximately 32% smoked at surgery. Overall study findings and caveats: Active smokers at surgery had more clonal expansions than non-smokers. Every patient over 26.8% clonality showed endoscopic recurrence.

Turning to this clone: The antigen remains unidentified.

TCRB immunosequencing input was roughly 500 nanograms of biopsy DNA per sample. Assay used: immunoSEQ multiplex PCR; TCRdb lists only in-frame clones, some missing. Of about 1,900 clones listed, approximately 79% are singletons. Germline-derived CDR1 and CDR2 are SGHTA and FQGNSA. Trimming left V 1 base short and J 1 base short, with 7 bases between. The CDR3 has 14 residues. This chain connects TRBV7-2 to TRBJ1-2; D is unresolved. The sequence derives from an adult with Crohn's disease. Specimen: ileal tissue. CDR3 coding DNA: TGTGCCAGCAGCTTAGGAGGCAGTAACTATGGCTACACCTTC. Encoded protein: CASSLGGSNYGYTF.